Presented here are 31 T cell receptor beta chains from one specimen sequenced in a study of cytomegalovirus exposure and HLA in healthy donors. The PCR made use of 60 Vbeta and 13 Jbeta primers. TCRdb's copy holds only in-frame clones and misses some; the assay was immunoSEQ multiplex PCR. Of about 190,000 clones listed, 84% are singletons. Sample: PBMCs. Receptors were obtained from a boy under 18 in good health and CMV-seronegative.

The chain combines TRBV19 with TRBJ2-1, with TRBD2 identical over 13 bases. Germline values: CDR1 LNHDA, CDR2 SQIVND (reference sequence). Trimming cost V 5 bases and J 4 bases; bases outside gene matches: 8. CDR3 length: 17 amino acids. CDR3 sequence (DNA): TGTGCCAGTAGTTGGACTAGCGGGAGATTGGCGTACAATGAGCAGTTCTTC. This gives the protein CASSWTSGRLAYNEQFF.

This clone was seen only a few times. The identical CDR3 is also encoded by other nucleotide sequences in the sample. This sequence joins TRBV5-1 and TRBJ1-2; no reliable D call. Germline V gene sequence: CDR1 SGHRS, CDR2 YFSETQ. The CDR3 spans 13 residues. V was trimmed by 0 bases and J by 2 bases, leaving 5 bases between them. CDR3 amino acids: CASSLGQNYGYTF. Here the CDR3 DNA reads TGCGCCAGCAGCTTGGGGCAGAACTATGGCTACACCTTC.

The chain recombines TRBV20-1 with TRBJ2-7; D gene uncertain. The CDR3 runs to 11 residues. Germline values: CDR1 DFQATT, CDR2 SNEGSKA (reference sequence). Between the trimmed V and J ends, which lost 2 bases and 5 bases, there was a span of 7 bases. The CDR3 is CSARLGDEQYF. CDR3 DNA: TGCAGTGCTAGATTGGGCGACGAGCAGTACTTC.

This clone was seen a single time. This chain connects TRBV30 to TRBJ1-3, with 8 bases matching TRBD1. This CDR3 is 16 amino acids long. Germline V lookup: CDR1 GTSNPN, CDR2 SVGIG (reference sequence). V dropped 2 bases and J dropped 0; count of bases not matched to a gene: 6. The CDR3 here is CAWSFRTGSSGNTIYF. CDR3 DNA: TGTGCCTGGAGTTTCAGGACAGGGTCCTCTGGAAACACCATATATTTT. Together with reference TRBV30 and TRBJ1-3, the CDR3 gives the full variable domain: SQTIHQWPATLVQPVGSPLSLECTVEGTSNPNLYWYRQAAGRGLQLLFYSVGIGQISSEVPQNLSASRPQDRQFILSSKKLLLSDSGFYLCAWSFRTGSSGNTIYFGEGSWLTVV.

This sequence joins TRBV4-1 and TRBJ1-2; weak D call: TRBD1 (6 bases). CDR3 length: 17 amino acids. Trimming shortened V by 1 base and J by 3 bases, and 18 bases separated the two germline ends. Germline-derived CDR1 and CDR2 are MGHRA and YSYEKL. The CDR3 region has the DNA TGCGCCAGCAGCCAAGGTGTGTGGACAGCGATTTACTATGGCTACACCTTC. The encoded protein is CASSQGVWTAIYYGYTF.

This clone came up a few times. The V gene is TRBV30, the J gene TRBJ2-7; 11 bases agree with TRBD1. Looked up from germline, CDR1 is GTSNPN and CDR2 is SVGIG (reference sequence). The CDR3 contains 13 residues. Germline trimming cut 3 bases from V and 3 bases from J; bases unmatched to any gene: 1. CDR3 loop: CAWRGQGDYEQYF. The CDR3 DNA is TGTGCCTGGAGGGGACAGGGGGACTACGAGCAGTACTTC.

The CDR3 sequence is CASSGMGQGNQPQHF. CDR3 in DNA: TGTGCCAGCAGTGGTATGGGACAGGGTAATCAGCCCCAGCATTTT. This chain links TRBV6-4 with TRBJ1-5, with TRBD1 matching 9 bases. This CDR3 has 15 residues. Germline CDR1 MRHNA, CDR2 SNTAGT. Germline trimming cut 4 bases from V and 4 bases from J; bases unmatched to any gene: 5.

V usage is TRBV6-6 and J usage is TRBJ2-7; D gene unclear. V gave up 8 bases and J gave up 2 bases, with 13 bases separating them. The CDR3 sequence is 13 residues long. Germline CDR1 and CDR2: MNHNY and SVGAGI (reference sequence). The CDR3 nucleotides read TGTGCCAGCCGCAGGTTCGAAGCCTACGAGCAGTACTTC. It encodes CASRRFEAYEQYF.

The V call is TRBV30, the J call TRBJ2-7, with 8 bases identical to TRBD1. The CDR3 runs to 14 residues. CDR1 is GTSNPN and CDR2 is SVGIG in the germline V gene (reference sequence). Unmatched junction bases numbered 4, after V lost 2 bases and J lost 1 base. CDR3 coding DNA: TGTGCCTGGAGTTTTAGGACAGGGTCCTACGAGCAGTACTTC. It translates to CAWSFRTGSYEQYF.

This rearrangement joins TRBV4-1 to TRBJ2-5; TRBD2 might be the D (6 bases). This CDR3 contains 16 residues. In germline, CDR1 is MGHRA, CDR2 YSYEKL. Trimming removed 4 bases from V and 2 bases from J, with 17 bases in between. The CDR3 reads CASSLDPPGVQETQYF. CDR3 nucleotide sequence: TGCGCCAGCAGCCTCGACCCCCCGGGGGTTCAAGAGACCCAGTACTTC.

The chain joins TRBV7-9 to TRBJ2-7; D is perhaps TRBD2 (7 bases). Trimming pared 5 bases from V and 2 bases from J, leaving 10 bases between. Germline V CDR1 and CDR2: SEHNR, FQNEAQ (reference sequence). CDR3 length: 13 amino acids. CDR3 in DNA: TGTGCCAGCAGCGGGGGGGCGACCTACGAGCAGTACTTC. Translated, it gives CASSGGATYEQYF.

The chain carries TRBV11-3 and TRBJ1-1; D perhaps matches TRBD1 (6 bases). CDR3 length equals 14 residues. The germline V gene encodes CDR1 SGHNT and CDR2 YENEEA. Trimming pared 3 bases from V and 1 base from J, leaving 9 bases between. The CDR3 DNA reads TGTGCCAGCAGCTTGGGCAGGGGGAACACTGAAGCTTTCTTT. Translated: CASSLGRGNTEAFF.

V is TRBV5-1 and J is TRBJ1-2; D may be TRBD1 (5 bases). Trimming took off 5 bases at V and 1 base at J, with 15 bases between the two ends. The CDR3 extends over 15 amino acids. Germline V gives CDR1 SGHRS, CDR2 YFSETQ. The CDR3 coding sequence is TGCGCCAGCAGATCAACGGGGGTTGATAACTATGGCTACACCTTC. This gives the protein CASRSTGVDNYGYTF.

The rearrangement joins TRBV27 to TRBJ1-3; 7 positions match TRBD1. J gave up 3 bases and V 5 bases, and 4 bases lay outside the gene matches. From germline, CDR1 is MNHEY and CDR2 SMNVEV (reference sequence). The CDR3 contains 14 residues. The CDR3 coding sequence is TGTGCCAGCAGTCCGGGACAGCGTGGAAACACCATATATTTT. Protein: CASSPGQRGNTIYF.

This clone was seen only once. The chain combines TRBV5-1 with TRBJ1-6; no clear D. Germline CDR1 SGHRS, CDR2 YFSETQ. Trimming cost V 2 bases and J 7 bases, with 10 bases left between them. The CDR3 extends over 14 amino acids. The CDR3 DNA follows: TGCGCCAGCAGCTTCCAGGCAATGAATTCACCCCTCCACTTT. Its translation is CASSFQAMNSPLHF.

The chain links TRBV7-8 to TRBJ2-2, with 10 bases aligning to TRBD1. This CDR3 contains 13 residues. In germline, CDR1 is SGHVS, CDR2 FQNEAQ. Trimming cost V 11 bases and J 7 bases; bases outside gene matches: 7. The CDR3 DNA is TGTGCCGTCCGACAGGGGGCGAACGGGGAGCTGTTTTTT. Residues: CAVRQGANGELFF.

The gene calls are TRBV19 and TRBJ2-1; TRBD2 agrees at 11 bases. The trim removed 3 bases at V and 4 bases at J, leaving 5 bases unmatched. The CDR3 runs to 16 residues. From germline, CDR1 is LNHDA and CDR2 SQIVND (reference sequence). This chain's CDR3 is CASSISGTSGYNEQFF. The CDR3 DNA follows: TGTGCCAGTAGTATTTCCGGGACTAGCGGATACAATGAGCAGTTCTTC.

The chain combines TRBV4-3 with TRBJ1-4, with 10 bases identical to TRBD1. The germline V gene has CDR1 LGHNA and CDR2 YSLEER. The CDR3 sequence is 15 residues long. Trimming at V came to 3 bases and at J to 6 bases, leaving 4 bases not matched to a gene. CDR3 sequence: CASSQDRGVDEKLFF. For the CDR3, the DNA is TGCGCCAGCAGCCAGGACAGGGGGGTTGATGAAAAACTGTTTTTT.

The V call is TRBV27, the J call TRBJ1-5; D possibly corresponds to TRBD1 (5 bases). V dropped 6 bases and J dropped 2 bases, with 14 bases sitting between them. CDR3 length: 15 residues. Germline values: CDR1 MNHEY, CDR2 SMNVEV (reference sequence). The CDR3 region has the DNA TGTGCCAGCAGCTCCAGGGAGGTCGGCAATCAGCCCCAGCATTTT. Its translation is CASSSREVGNQPQHF.

The rearrangement joins TRBV12-5 to TRBJ1-1, with TRBD1 matching over 9 bases. The germline V gene has CDR1 LGHNT and CDR2 FRNRAP. V was clipped by 5 bases and J by 1 base; unmatched bases: 5. This CDR3 has 15 residues. The CDR3 sequence: CASGKQGQGNTEAFF. In DNA form, the CDR3 reads TGTGCTAGTGGTAAACAGGGACAGGGGAACACTGAAGCTTTCTTT.

The chain links TRBV30 to TRBJ2-2; 7 bases fit TRBD1. This CDR3 is built from 13 residues. Germline V CDR1 and CDR2: GTSNPN, SVGIG (reference sequence). V lost 3 bases and J lost 4; bases outside the gene matches: 2. Here the CDR3 reads CAWRTGSTGELFF. The CDR3 bases are TGTGCCTGGAGGACAGGGAGCACCGGGGAGCTGTTTTTT.

This chain joins TRBV7-2 and TRBJ1-5; D gene ambiguous. With 0 bases removed from V and 7 bases from J, the gap between germline ends came to 7 bases. Per germline, CDR1 SGHTA and CDR2 FQGNSA. CDR3 length: 13 amino acids. CDR3 residues: CASSLAPSQPQHF. DNA of the CDR3: TGTGCCAGCAGCTTAGCGCCGAGCCAGCCCCAGCATTTT.

In this sample, this clone turned up once. V is TRBV6-1 and J is TRBJ1-1; D is unclear. Germline-derived CDR1 and CDR2 are MNHNS and SASEGT. CDR3 size: 11 residues. V was shortened by 8 bases and J by 5 bases, with 9 bases between the two germline ends. The CDR3 DNA follows: TGTGCCAGCCGAGGGTTTACTGAAGCTTTCTTT. Its translation is CASRGFTEAFF.

The chain combines TRBV19 with TRBJ2-7; TRBD2 matches 8 bases. CDR3 length equals 15 residues. With V trimmed by 3 bases and J by 4 bases, 8 bases remained unmatched. Germline V gene sequence: CDR1 LNHDA, CDR2 SQIVND (reference sequence). DNA of the CDR3: TGTGCCAGTAGTATCCGGCTAGCGGGTCCATACGAGCAGTACTTC. Encoded protein: CASSIRLAGPYEQYF.

V usage is TRBV27 and J usage is TRBJ1-2; possibly TRBD1 for D (6 bases). From germline, CDR1 is MNHEY and CDR2 SMNVEV (reference sequence). Trimming left V 6 bases short and J 7 bases short, with 12 bases between. The CDR3 length is 12 residues. CDR3 loop: CASRTGYGGYTF. The CDR3 DNA reads TGTGCCAGCAGGACAGGTTATGGTGGCTACACCTTC.

This chain connects TRBV11-2 to TRBJ1-1; 11 bases map to TRBD1. The CDR3 consists of 14 residues. The germline gives CDR1 SGHAT, CDR2 FQNNGV. V was pared by 5 bases and J by 8 bases, with 7 bases of the junction left unmatched. Here the CDR3 DNA reads TGTGCCAGCAGCCCCTGGACAGGGGGCATCGAAGCTTTCTTT. This codes for CASSPWTGGIEAFF.

The rearrangement uses TRBV5-5 and TRBJ2-3; maybe TRBD1 (6 bases). This CDR3 is 17 amino acids long. The V end lost 3 bases, the J end lost 6 bases, and 23 bases lay between the germline ends. The germline gives CDR1 SGHKS, CDR2 YYEKEE (reference sequence). As DNA, the CDR3 is TGTGCCAGCAGCTCCCGGGACACATCGCTTATCGTGGATACGCAGTATTTT. Translated: CASSSRDTSLIVDTQYF. Supplemented by reference TRBV5-5 and TRBJ2-3, the full variable domain reads DAGVTQSPTHLIKTRGQQVTLRCSPISGHKSVSWYQQVLGQGPQFIFQYYEKEERGRGNFPDRFSARQFPNYSSELNVNALLLGDSALYLCASSSRDTSLIVDTQYFGPGTRLTVL.

The rearrangement links TRBV7-8 to TRBJ1-1; 10 positions agree with TRBD1. CDR3 length equals 16 residues. CDR1 is SGHVS and CDR2 is FQNEAQ in the germline V gene. The V gene end was trimmed by 1 base and the J gene end by 5 bases; junction bases not matched to a gene: 7. CDR3 in amino acids: CASSLVPGQGGTEAFF. The CDR3 DNA reads TGTGCCAGCAGCTTAGTCCCAGGACAGGGGGGAACTGAAGCTTTCTTT.

This clone showed up just once. CDR3 protein: CASSLTSGPSYEQYF. The CDR3 bases are TGTGCCAGCTCACTGACTAGCGGGCCCTCCTACGAGCAGTACTTC. The rearrangement joins TRBV18 to TRBJ2-7, with 10 bases identical to TRBD2. Germline CDR1 and CDR2: KGHSH and LQKENI. This CDR3 has 15 amino acids. V dropped 4 bases and J dropped 0; count of bases not matched to a gene: 3.

V is TRBV14 and J is TRBJ1-2; D is perhaps TRBD1 (6 bases). This CDR3 spans 13 amino acids. The germline V and J ends were trimmed by 3 bases and 7 bases, with 12 bases remaining between them. CDR1 and CDR2 from the germline V gene are SGHDN and FVKESK. The CDR3 DNA follows: TGTGCCAGCAGCCACGGACAGTGGGGTGGCTACACCTTC. It encodes CASSHGQWGGYTF.

This clone was detected once. As DNA, the CDR3 is TGTGCCAGCAGTGACCGCCGGGACAGTTCCTACGAGCAGTACTTC. As protein: CASSDRRDSSYEQYF. This sequence joins TRBV6-4 and TRBJ2-7; TRBD1 matches 7 bases. The germline V gene has CDR1 MRHNA and CDR2 SNTAGT. The ends lost 2 bases at V and 1 base at J; junction bases unmatched: 5. The length of the CDR3 is 15 residues.